Shown below are 25 T cell receptor beta chains from a single sample sequenced in a study of OX40 agonist ivuxolimab in advanced cancers. Clones were read by immunoSEQ multiplex PCR, and TCRdb kept only the in-frame ones, dropping some. This table holds about 60,000 clones, roughly four fifths found once. Sequences were derived from CD4+ or CD8+ T cells sorted from blood, sampled in a trial of the OX40 agonist ivuxolimab. Source of these receptors: an adult with an advanced solid tumor such as melanoma, head and neck, liver or kidney cancer.

J is TRBJ1-5 and V is TRBV7-2; D might be TRBD1 (6 bases). V was pared by 7 bases and J by 0 bases, with 16 bases between. Germline V gene data show CDR1 as SGHTA and CDR2 as FQGNSA. The CDR3 is made up of 16 amino acids. CDR3 bases: TGTGCCAGCACCTCGGGGGGGCCGTATAGCAATCAGCCCCAGCATTTT. Amino acids: CASTSGGPYSNQPQHF.

This chain connects TRBV7-3 to TRBJ2-5; D is possibly TRBD1 (6 bases). This CDR3 region has 13 residues. V gave up 1 base and J gave up 3 bases, with 6 bases separating them. The V gene's germline CDR1 is SGHTA and CDR2 FQGTGA. CDR3 nucleotides: TGTGCCAGCAGCTTAAACAGGGAAGAGACCCAGTACTTC. Translating it yields CASSLNREETQYF. The full variable domain, its missing parts supplied by reference TRBV7-3 and TRBJ2-5, is GAGVSQTPSNKVTEKGKYVELRCDPISGHTALYWYRQSLGQGPEFLIYFQGTGAADDSGLPNDRFFAVRPEGSVSTLKIQRTERGDSAVYLCASSLNREETQYFGPGTRLLVL.

CDR3: CASSPQGRMNTEAFF. CDR3 nucleotides: TGTGCCAGCAGCCCGCAGGGTAGAATGAACACTGAAGCTTTCTTT. The chain joins TRBV28 to TRBJ1-1, with a weak D call TRBD1 (5 bases). Germline loops: CDR1 MDHEN, CDR2 SYDVKM. This CDR3 spans 15 amino acids. The ends were cut back, 6 bases at V and 0 bases at J, with 14 bases in the middle.

V gene TRBV14 combines with J gene TRBJ2-2; TRBD1 matches 9 bases. Germline assignment: CDR1 SGHDN and CDR2 FVKESK. V was pared by 4 bases and J by 3 bases, with 9 bases of the junction left unmatched. The CDR3 has 17 residues. The CDR3 nucleotides are TGTGCCAGCAGCCCCGAGACAGGGGGAGTGGACACCGGGGAGCTGTTTTTT. It codes for CASSPETGGVDTGELFF. The whole variable domain, remainder taken from reference TRBV14 and TRBJ2-2, is EAGVTQFPSHSVIEKGQTVTLRCDPISGHDNLYWYRRVMGKEIKFLLHFVKESKQDESGMPNNRFLAERTGGTYSTLKVQPAELEDSGVYFCASSPETGGVDTGELFFGEGSRLTVL.

The chain employs TRBV7-5 and TRBJ2-3; TRBD2, the D gene given by the table, was not confirmed from the DNA. TRBV7-5 is assigned pseudogene status. This CDR3 spans 16 amino acids. The CDR3 DNA is TGTGTCAGAAGCCCGCTGCCAGACTATAGCACAGATACGCAGTATTTT. Its protein is CVRSPLPDYSTDTQYF.

This chain uses TRBV5-4 with TRBJ2-7, with D possibly matching TRBD2 (5 bases). Germline CDR1 SGHNT, CDR2 YYREEE (reference sequence). The CDR3 has 14 amino acids. The V gene lost 2 bases and the J gene lost 7 bases, with 16 bases spanning the gap. DNA of the CDR3: TGTGCCAGCAGCTTAGAGGGAGTTTTTCGAGAGCAGTACTTC. Its protein product is CASSLEGVFREQYF.

This clone was recorded once. The genes are TRBV12-1 and TRBJ2-7; TRBD2, the table's D call, lacks a check against the DNA. TRBV12-1 is annotated as a pseudogene. The CDR3 has 15 amino acids. The CDR3 sequence is CASSVPGLATYEQYF. As DNA, the CDR3 is TGTGCCAGCAGCGTGCCGGGACTAGCGACATACGAGCAGTACTTC.

V and J are TRBV5-4 and TRBJ2-3, with 9 bases that match TRBD1. CDR1 is SGHNT, CDR2 YYREEE, per germline (reference sequence). CDR3 length: 16 residues. The junction had 3 bases not matched to a gene; V was cut back by 0 bases and J by 1 base. Written as DNA, the CDR3 is TGTGCCAGCAGCTTGGGACAGGGGGTAGGCACAGATACGCAGTATTTT. Its protein is CASSLGQGVGTDTQYF.

There are a few counts of this clone. The V gene is TRBV7-2, the J gene TRBJ1-1, with D possibly matching TRBD1 (6 bases). Germline CDR1 is SGHTA and CDR2 is FQGNSA. Trimming took 4 bases from V and 3 from J, leaving 12 bases between them. CDR3 length: 14 amino acids. Here the CDR3 reads CASSSLGGDTEAFF. CDR3 coding DNA: TGTGCCAGCAGCTCACTAGGGGGGGACACTGAAGCTTTCTTT.

The chain employs TRBV6-1 and TRBJ2-7; no firm D call. The CDR3 totals 13 residues. V lost 5 bases to trimming and J lost 3 bases, with 11 bases between them. CDR1 is MNHNS, CDR2 SASEGT, per germline. The CDR3 DNA follows: TGTGCCAGCAGTAGGGATCACCACTACGAGCAGTACTTC. Its protein product is CASSRDHHYEQYF.

This rearrangement joins TRBV7-9 to TRBJ2-5, with 9 bases fitting TRBD1. Germline assignment: CDR1 SEHNR and CDR2 FQNEAQ (reference sequence). The CDR3 loop spans 16 amino acids. The V and J ends lost 6 bases and 3 bases, in that order; junction bases with no gene match: 11. CDR3 loop: CASSRRGDRDKETQYF. In DNA, the CDR3 is TGTGCCAGCAGTCGTCGTGGGGACAGGGACAAAGAGACCCAGTACTTC.

V and J are TRBV19 and TRBJ2-3; either TRBD1 or TRBD2 may fit D (5 bases each). Germline V gene data show CDR1 as LNHDA and CDR2 as SQIVND (reference sequence). Trimming took off 7 bases at V and 2 bases at J, with 13 bases between the two ends. The CDR3 contains 14 residues. The CDR3 region has the DNA TGTGCCAGTAAAGACGGGACCCTCACAGATACGCAGTATTTT. Translated, it gives CASKDGTLTDTQYF.

The sample holds many counts of this clone. CDR3 sequence reads: CASSLSLSSYEQYF. The CDR3 DNA reads TGTGCCAGCAGTTTATCCCTGAGCTCCTACGAGCAGTACTTC. The chain combines TRBV6-5 with TRBJ2-7; D call uncertain. Trimming left V 4 bases short and J 0 bases short, with 10 bases between. The CDR3 runs to 14 residues. Germline V lookup: CDR1 MNHEY, CDR2 SVGAGI.

The gene calls are TRBV19 and TRBJ2-7, with D unclear. V dropped 10 bases and J dropped 6 bases, with 31 bases sitting between them. Germline CDR1 reads LNHDA; CDR2 reads SQIVND (reference sequence). The CDR3 extends over 17 amino acids. CDR3 sequence reads: CATKTWAEPHPPPEQYF. The CDR3 DNA is TGTGCCACCAAAACGTGGGCAGAACCCCATCCGCCACCCGAGCAGTACTTC.

This clone was seen more than once but under ten times. This chain links TRBV9 with TRBJ1-5; a weak D match, TRBD1 (5 bases). Trimming left V 3 bases short and J 0 bases short, with 7 bases between. Germline V lookup: CDR1 SGDLS, CDR2 YYNGEE. This CDR3 contains 14 residues. The chain's CDR3 is CASSGGTSNQPQHF. DNA of the CDR3: TGTGCCAGCAGCGGGGGGACTAGCAATCAGCCCCAGCATTTT.

The V call is TRBV29-1, the J call TRBJ2-6, with D tentatively TRBD2 (5 bases). CDR3 length: 13 amino acids. In germline, CDR1 is SQVTM, CDR2 ANQGSEA. The germline V and J ends were trimmed by 7 bases and 0 bases, with 7 bases remaining between them. This CDR3 is CSAGNSGANVLTF. In DNA, the CDR3 is TGCAGCGCGGGGAACTCTGGGGCCAACGTCCTGACTTTC.

This clone was observed a single time. This sequence joins TRBV5-1 and TRBJ2-7; 7 bases fit TRBD2. Trimming removed 4 bases from V and 0 bases from J; junction bases left unmatched: 4. Germline CDR1 SGHRS, CDR2 YFSETQ. The CDR3 length is 14 residues. The CDR3 region is CASSASGASYEQYF. In DNA form, the CDR3 reads TGCGCCAGCAGCGCCAGCGGGGCCTCCTACGAGCAGTACTTC.

This rearrangement joins TRBV18 to TRBJ2-5; D is tentatively TRBD1 or TRBD2 (6 bases each). CDR3 size: 15 residues. Between the trimmed V and J ends, which lost 4 bases and 4 bases, there was a span of 16 bases. CDR1 is KGHSH, CDR2 LQKENI, per germline. The CDR3 DNA is TGTGCCAGCTCACGCTCACAAGGGGGGCGAGAGACCCAGTACTTC. Translation gives CASSRSQGGRETQYF.

There are a few counts of this clone. This chain uses TRBV6-6 with TRBJ1-1; D is uncertain. Trimming removed 2 bases at V and 7 bases at J, with 8 bases between. CDR3 length: 12 residues. Germline V gene data show CDR1 as MNHNY and CDR2 as SVGAGI (reference sequence). This CDR3 reads CASSYEGFEAFF. CDR3 sequence (DNA): TGTGCCAGCAGTTACGAAGGATTTGAAGCTTTCTTT.

This clone appeared a few times. The rearrangement joins TRBV5-4 to TRBJ2-3, with a weak D call TRBD2 (5 bases). CDR1 SGHNT and CDR2 YYREEE come from the germline V gene (reference sequence). V dropped 4 bases and J dropped 3 bases, with 12 bases sitting between them. This CDR3 is built from 14 residues. The CDR3 region is CASSIPSRTDTQYF. CDR3 coding DNA: TGTGCCAGCAGCATACCTAGCAGAACAGATACGCAGTATTTT.

Notes on this clone: The germline gene is not matched at one end of the junction; a read error may be the cause. CDR3 sequence: CASSEPGQGKNF. The CDR3 DNA is TGTGCCAGCAGCGAACCGGGACAGGGTAAAAACTTC. The chain recombines TRBV5-4 with TRBJ2-7; 9 nucleotides agree with TRBD1. The length of the CDR3 is 12 residues. CDR1 SGHNT and CDR2 YYREEE come from the germline V gene (reference sequence).

CDR3 in DNA: TGTGCCAGCAGCTTAGTGGCGGCTGGTGGCGAGACCCAGTACTTC. As protein: CASSLVAAGGETQYF. The chain is built from TRBV7-9 and TRBJ2-5; D gene uncertain. This CDR3 has 15 amino acids. The germline V and J ends were trimmed by 1 base and 5 bases, with 14 bases remaining between them. Germline-derived CDR1 and CDR2 are SEHNR and FQNEAQ (reference sequence).

The chain employs TRBV7-2 and TRBJ2-3, with 7 bases lining up with TRBD2. CDR1 is SGHTA and CDR2 is FQGNSA in the germline V gene. This CDR3 comprises 15 residues. V was pared by 0 bases and J by 2 bases, with 2 bases of the junction left unmatched. CDR3 sequence reads: CASSLAGGVTDTQYF. DNA of the CDR3: TGTGCCAGCAGCTTAGCGGGGGGGGTCACAGATACGCAGTATTTT.

The V gene is TRBV18, the J gene TRBJ2-1; TRBD2 aligns across 8 bases. J lost 4 bases, V lost 3 bases, and 8 bases had no gene match. CDR1 KGHSH and CDR2 LQKENI come from the germline V gene. The CDR3 spans 16 residues. The CDR3 DNA is TGTGCCAGCTCACCGCCTGGACTAGCTAAATACAATGAGCAGTTCTTC. Translated, it gives CASSPPGLAKYNEQFF.

This chain connects TRBV19 to TRBJ1-1; D call uncertain. CDR3 length equals 11 residues. Trimming took 5 bases from V and 3 from J, leaving 4 bases between them. CDR1 LNHDA and CDR2 SQIVND come from the germline V gene (reference sequence). CDR3 region: CASSHHTEAFF. The CDR3 bases are TGTGCCAGTAGTCATCACACTGAAGCTTTCTTT.